Listed below are T cell receptor beta chains from one sample, sequenced in a study of glioma-infiltrating T cells. Each CDR3 protein is one row after TCRdb ran MiXCR on the multiplex PCR reads. The data show about 200,000 distinct CDR3 sequences, around 32% seen once. The sample was glioma tissue, nonneoplastic brain tissue, or PBMCs (not recorded which). The receptors were gathered from a human donor with low-grade glioma or glioblastoma, undergoing nonglioma brain surgery, or in good health (not recorded which). Both conserved end residues are part of each CDR3. The D gene is left open where the match is weak. Size values are once, few and many counts, or a class for expanded clones, and some rows have none.

v_call	clone_size	j_call	d_call	cdr3_nt	cdr3_aa
TRBV19	many	TRBJ1-2	-	TGTGCCAGTGTAGAAGGACAGAACTATGGCTACACCTTC	CASVEGQNYGYTF
TRBV6-2/TRBV6-3	many	TRBJ2-2	TRBD2	TGTGCCAGCAGTTACTATCCTGGCACTAGCGGCGTCGCCGGGGAGCTGTTTTTT	CASSYYPGTSGVAGELFF
TRBV5-4	-	TRBJ1-1	-	TGTGCCAGCAGCTTGGGTCTCGGGACATCTAACACTGAAGCTTTCTTT	CASSLGLGTSNTEAFF
TRBV7-2	many	TRBJ2-1	-	TGTGCCAGCAGCTCGACAGGTGGTGGGTCCTACAATGAGCAGTTCTTC	CASSSTGGGSYNEQFF
TRBV10-3	-	TRBJ2-5	TRBD2	TGTGCCATCAGTGAGGTGGCCGGGACTAGCGGACAAGAGACCCAGTACTTC	CAISEVAGTSGQETQYF
TRBV28	many	TRBJ1-1	-	TGTGCCAGCAGTTTAAGGCAATACACTGAAGCTTTCTTT	CASSLRQYTEAFF
TRBV2	-	TRBJ1-1	-	TGTGCCACCGATACCGGGGCTCACACTGAAGCTTTCTTT	CATDTGAHTEAFF
TRBV27	many	TRBJ2-7	-	TGTGCCAGCAGTTTATCCGGGGGATACCGACCCTACGAGCAGTACTTC	CASSLSGGYRPYEQYF
TRBV15	many	TRBJ1-3	-	TGTGCCACCAGCAGAGGTGGGGAGGGAAACACCATATATTTT	CATSRGGEGNTIYF
TRBV19	many	TRBJ2-1	TRBD2	TGTGCCAGTACCCTTATAGCGGGAATTAATAATGAGCAGTTCTTC	CASTLIAGINNEQFF
TRBV6-1	many	TRBJ1-5	-	TGTGCCAGCAGCCATCAGGGGTTGAGCCAGCCCCAGCATTTT	CASSHQGLSQPQHF
TRBV20-1	many	TRBJ2-3	TRBD1	TGCAGTGCTAGACGGGACAGGGTGGCACGCACAGATACGCAGTATTTT	CSARRDRVARTDTQYF
TRBV13	-	TRBJ1-2	TRBD1	TGTGCCAGCACTTTTTGGGGACAGGGGGAGAATGGCTACACCTTC	CASTFWGQGENGYTF
TRBV20-1	many	TRBJ2-5	-	TGCAGTGCTAGAGATGGAGTAGATGAAGAGACCCAGTACTTC	CSARDGVDEETQYF
TRBV30	once	TRBJ1-5	TRBD1	TGTACCTGGAGTTCGGGACAGAGAGATGAGCCCCAGCATTTT	CTWSSGQRDEPQHF
TRBV7-2	few	TRBJ2-1	TRBD2	TGTGCCAGCAGCTCGGGACTAGCGACCTACAATGAGCAGTTCTTC	CASSSGLATYNEQFF
TRBV5-6	once	TRBJ2-7	TRBD1	TGTGCCAGCAGCGACCTGACAGGGGCCCCCCGGGGAGAGCAGTACTTC	CASSDLTGAPRGEQYF